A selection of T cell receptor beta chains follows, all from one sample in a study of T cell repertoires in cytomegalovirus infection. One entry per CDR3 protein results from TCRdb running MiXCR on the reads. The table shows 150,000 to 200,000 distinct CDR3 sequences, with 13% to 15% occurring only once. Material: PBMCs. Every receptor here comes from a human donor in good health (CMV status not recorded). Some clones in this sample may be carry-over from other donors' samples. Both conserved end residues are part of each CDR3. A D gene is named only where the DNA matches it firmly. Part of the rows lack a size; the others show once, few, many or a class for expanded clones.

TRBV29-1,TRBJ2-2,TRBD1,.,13,TGCAGCGCCGGGACAGGGGGCAGCGGGGAGCTGTTTTTT,CSAGTGGSGELFF
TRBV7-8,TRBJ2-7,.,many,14,TGTGCCAGCAGCCCTTTGGACAGAACCTACGAGCAGTACTTC,CASSPLDRTYEQYF
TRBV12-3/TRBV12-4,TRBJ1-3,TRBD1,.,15,TGTGCCAGCAGCGACCGGACAGGATGGGGAGGCACCATATATTTT,CASSDRTGWGGTIYF
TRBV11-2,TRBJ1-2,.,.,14,TGTGCCAGCAGCTTAGTAAACACAGTCGGGGGCTACACCTTC,CASSLVNTVGGYTF
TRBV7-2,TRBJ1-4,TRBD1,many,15,TGTGCCAGCAGCTCCCAGGGGGGCGCGGGAGAAAAACTGTTTTTT,CASSSQGGAGEKLFF
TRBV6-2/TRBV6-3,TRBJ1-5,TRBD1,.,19,TGTGCCAGCAGTTACCTGGCACAGGGGATTGGAGGTGGCAATCAGCCCCAGCATTTT,CASSYLAQGIGGGNQPQHF
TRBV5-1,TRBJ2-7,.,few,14,TGCGCCAGCAGCTTGGAGGCAGGGGGGTACGAGCAGTACTTC,CASSLEAGGYEQYF
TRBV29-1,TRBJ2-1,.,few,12,TGCAGCGGGGGGAGCTCCTACAATGAGCAGTTCTTC,CSGGSSYNEQFF
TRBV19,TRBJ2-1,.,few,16,TGTGCCAGTAGTCCCCGAGTGGGAAGCTCCTACAATGAGCAGTTCTTC,CASSPRVGSSYNEQFF
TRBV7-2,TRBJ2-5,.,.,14,TGTGCCAGCAGCCCTCTAGGACCTTGGGAGACCCAGTACTTC,CASSPLGPWETQYF
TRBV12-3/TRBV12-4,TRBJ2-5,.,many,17,TGTGCCAGCAGTTTAGCGCTACGGCGGGGGCACCAAGAGACCCAGTACTTC,CASSLALRRGHQETQYF
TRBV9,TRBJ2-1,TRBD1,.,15,TGTGCCAGCAGCCCCGGGGACAGCGACTACAATGAGCAGTTCTTC,CASSPGDSDYNEQFF
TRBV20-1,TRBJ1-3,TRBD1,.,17,TGCAGTGCTAGCCCTTACGGGGGCAGGGGGCTAGGAAACACCATATATTTT,CSASPYGGRGLGNTIYF
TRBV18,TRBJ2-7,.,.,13,TGTGCCAGCTCACCTGGGGAGTCCTACGAGCAGTACTTC,CASSPGESYEQYF
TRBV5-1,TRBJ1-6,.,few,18,TGCGCCAGCAGCTCCCGCCAGGGAGTTCAGAATAGTAATTCACCCCTCCACTTT,CASSSRQGVQNSNSPLHF
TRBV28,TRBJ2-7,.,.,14,TGTGCCAGCAGCGGGGGTAGCGGAGCCTACGAGCAGTACTTC,CASSGGSGAYEQYF
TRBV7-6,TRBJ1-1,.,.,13,TGTGCCAGCAGCTTCCTACGGGACGCTGAAGCTTTCTTT,CASSFLRDAEAFF
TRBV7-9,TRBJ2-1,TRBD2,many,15,TGTGCCAGCAGCTTAGAGGGACTAGCCCTTAATGAGCAGTTCTTC,CASSLEGLALNEQFF
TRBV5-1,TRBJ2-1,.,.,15,TGCGCCAGCAGACCCTTTGGGGCTACGGGCAATGAGCAGTTCTTC,CASRPFGATGNEQFF